These 14 T cell receptor beta chains share one sample of origin, sequenced in a study of T cell responses to AZD1222 COVID-19 vaccine. Libraries were prepared by immunoSEQ multiplex PCR; TCRdb keeps only in-frame clonotypes and omits some of them. The sample has 99,000 or so clones, 70% to 90% seen once; the top ten hold about 2.7%. The sequenced sample was peripheral blood, obtained on day 0 of AZD1222 vaccination. These receptors all stem from an adult in good health.

This clone was observed a single time. The chain employs TRBV7-2 and TRBJ2-3, with D possibly TRBD1 on 6 matching bases. Per germline, CDR1 SGHTA and CDR2 FQGNSA. V lost 5 bases and J lost 6, with 12 bases in between. The CDR3 totals 13 residues. The CDR3 spells CASSSYRDDTQYF. Written as DNA, the CDR3 is TGTGCCAGCAGCAGTTACAGGGATGATACGCAGTATTTT.

V and J are TRBV6-5 and TRBJ1-1, with D uncertain. V lost 8 bases and J lost 1, with 14 bases in between. The V gene's germline CDR1 is MNHEY and CDR2 SVGAGI. CDR3 size: 14 residues. CDR3 in DNA: TGTGCCAGCGGGAAGGGATCGGAGAACACTGAAGCTTTCTTT. Amino acid sequence: CASGKGSENTEAFF.

This sequence joins TRBV6-2 or TRBV6-3 and TRBJ2-5; D is undetermined. The CDR3 has 13 amino acids. Germline values: CDR1 MNHEY, CDR2 SVGEGT. Trimming took off 2 bases at V and 4 bases at J, with 8 bases between the two ends. The chain's CDR3 is CASSYPLLETQYF. The DNA for the CDR3 is TGTGCCAGCAGTTACCCTCTTCTAGAGACCCAGTACTTC.

CDR3 protein: CASSSGGYAYEQYF. CDR3 in DNA: TGCGCCAGCAGCTCCGGGGGGTATGCCTACGAGCAGTACTTC. The V gene is TRBV5-1, the J gene TRBJ2-7, with TRBD2 matching 7 bases. The CDR3 runs to 14 residues. Germline trimming cut 3 bases from V and 2 bases from J; bases unmatched to any gene: 5. Germline CDR1 is SGHRS and CDR2 is YFSETQ. Based on the CDR3 plus reference TRBV5-1 and TRBJ2-7, the full variable domain is KAGVTQTPRYLIKTRGQQVTLSCSPISGHRSVSWYQQTPGQGLQFLFEYFSETQRNKGNFPGRFSGRQFSNSRSEMNVSTLELGDSALYLCASSSGGYAYEQYFGPGTRLTVT.

V usage is TRBV11-2 and J usage is TRBJ1-3, with D unresolved. Germline-derived CDR1 and CDR2 are SGHAT and FQNNGV. Trimming cost V 6 bases and J 0 bases, with 15 bases left between them. The CDR3 spans 16 residues. The CDR3 reads CASRPLGSSSGNTIYF. CDR3 nucleotide sequence: TGTGCCAGCAGGCCACTGGGGTCTAGCTCTGGAAACACCATATATTTT.

The chain combines TRBV5-1 with TRBJ1-4, with unresolved D. Trimming took 0 bases from V and 4 from J, leaving 4 bases between them. From germline, CDR1 is SGHRS and CDR2 YFSETQ. The CDR3 loop spans 13 amino acids. This CDR3 is CASSLDSNEKLFF. CDR3 nucleotide sequence: TGCGCCAGCAGCTTGGACAGTAATGAAAAACTGTTTTTT. Full variable domain (outside the CDR3, taken from reference TRBV5-1 and TRBJ1-4): KAGVTQTPRYLIKTRGQQVTLSCSPISGHRSVSWYQQTPGQGLQFLFEYFSETQRNKGNFPGRFSGRQFSNSRSEMNVSTLELGDSALYLCASSLDSNEKLFFGSGTQLSVL.

The V call is TRBV28, the J call TRBJ2-7; D gene unclear. V was cut by 7 bases and J by 3 bases, with 16 bases left in between. CDR1 is MDHEN and CDR2 is SYDVKM in the germline V gene. CDR3 length: 14 residues. In DNA form, the CDR3 reads TGTGCCAGCACCTCCATCAACCTCGACTACGAGCAGTACTTC. Amino acid sequence: CASTSINLDYEQYF.

J is TRBJ2-3 and V is TRBV4-3; 7 bases are shared with TRBD2. Germline CDR1 is LGHNA and CDR2 is YSLEER. The CDR3 extends over 16 amino acids. V gave up 0 bases and J gave up 4 bases; unmatched junction bases: 7. The CDR3 sequence is CASSQDLAGVPDTQYF. The CDR3 nucleotides read TGCGCCAGCAGCCAAGATCTGGCGGGAGTGCCAGATACGCAGTATTTT.

This rearrangement joins TRBV6-1 to TRBJ1-2; D unresolved. CDR3 size: 12 residues. Germline V CDR1 and CDR2: MNHNS, SASEGT. The V and J ends lost 0 bases and 7 bases respectively, with 6 bases between them. The chain's CDR3 is CASSEAVSGYTF. The CDR3 DNA reads as TGTGCCAGCAGTGAAGCGGTATCTGGCTACACCTTC.

The V and J genes are TRBV5-5 and TRBJ1-2; 7 bases agree with TRBD1. With V trimmed by 3 bases and J by 8 bases, 7 bases remained unmatched. The germline CDR1 and CDR2 sequences are SGHKS and YYEKEE (reference sequence). This CDR3 contains 13 residues. CDR3 sequence: CASSSDTGDGYTF. The CDR3 DNA is TGTGCCAGCAGCTCGGACACAGGGGACGGCTACACCTTC.

This clone has a single count. The J gene is TRBJ2-1, the V gene TRBV3-1 (or the pseudogene TRBV3-2); D perhaps matches TRBD2 (5 bases). This CDR3 is 16 amino acids long. Trimming pared 1 base from V and 5 bases from J, leaving 15 bases between. In germline, CDR1 is LGHDT, CDR2 YNNKEL (reference sequence). This CDR3 is CASSQGFGADHNEQFF. CDR3 in DNA: TGTGCCAGCAGCCAAGGCTTCGGAGCGGACCACAATGAGCAGTTCTTC.

This chain connects TRBV2 to TRBJ1-4; 10 bases align to TRBD1. The germline gives CDR1 SNHLY, CDR2 FYNNEI. V trimming: 3 bases; J trimming: 7 bases; junction bases outside the gene matches: 8. CDR3 size: 16 residues. As DNA, the CDR3 is TGTGCCAGCAGTGATAGAGACAGGGGGCTCGGTGAAAAACTGTTTTTT. Encoded protein: CASSDRDRGLGEKLFF. The full variable domain, with the rest looked up from reference TRBV2 and TRBJ1-4, is EPEVTQTPSHQVTQMGQEVILRCVPISNHLYFYWYRQILGQKVEFLVSFYNNEISEKSEIFDDQFSVERPDGSNFTLKIRSTKLEDSAMYFCASSDRDRGLGEKLFFGSGTQLSVL.

The V and J genes are TRBV5-6 and TRBJ1-3; TRBD1 matches at 10 bases. J lost 3 bases, V lost 2 bases, and 5 bases had no gene match. This CDR3 has 16 residues. The germline V gene has CDR1 SGHDT and CDR2 YYEEEE. The CDR3 nucleotides read TGTGCCAGCAGCTTCCCGGACAGGGGGTTTGGAAACACCATATATTTT. This encodes CASSFPDRGFGNTIYF.

This rearrangement joins TRBV6-2 or TRBV6-3 to TRBJ2-7, with TRBD1 matching 8 bases. Per the germline V gene, CDR1 is MNHEY and CDR2 is SVGEGT. There are 15 residues in the CDR3. V dropped 5 bases and J dropped 3; count of bases not matched to a gene: 9. Written as DNA, the CDR3 is TGTGCCAGCAGTCCAGGGGGCAGTATGTTCTACGAGCAGTACTTC. Translating gives CASSPGGSMFYEQYF.